This T cell receptor beta chain was recorded in a study of radiation and T cells in renal cell carcinoma. General study findings and limits: In blood, top tumor clones expanded by 2 weeks, shrinking by 4.

The method was immunoSEQ multiplex PCR; TCRdb's version includes in-frame clones alone and lacks a portion of them. The repertoire holds about 130,000 clones, with approximately 90% as singletons. A word on this clone: Its antigen is currently unknown.

As to time point: blood 2 weeks post-SBRT. The treatment is: 15 Gy SBRT to primary tumor, nephrectomy 4 weeks later. Radiation-treated patients gave blood at baseline, week 2 and week 4. The sequences come from blood, collected from a patient whose treatment included radiotherapy and nephrectomy. The TCR sequence derives from a woman aged 70-85 years with renal cell carcinoma.

CDR3 sequence (DNA): TGTGCCAGCAGTTCCACAGGATCGGACAAGCCCCAGCATTTT. It specifies CASSSTGSDKPQHF. The J gene is TRBJ1-5, the V gene TRBV6-6, with a possible D match to TRBD1 (5 bases). Germline CDR1 is MNHNY and CDR2 is SVGAGI (reference sequence). This CDR3 spans 14 amino acids. Trimming took off 4 bases at V and 8 bases at J, with 15 bases between the two ends.